Below, 12 T cell receptor beta chains from the same sample are listed, as sequenced in a study of graft-versus-host responses after intestinal transplantation. Their antigen targets remain unknown. Assay used: immunoSEQ multiplex PCR; TCRdb lists only in-frame clones, some missing. The sample carries tens of thousands of clones, 85% to 95% recorded once. The sample was unstimulated CD8+ T cells sorted from spleen or lymph node cells, taken before transplant. These receptors originate from a human donor who was the organ donor for an intestinal transplant.

The chain combines TRBV27 with TRBJ1-1; D perhaps matches TRBD1 (6 bases). Germline assignment: CDR1 MNHEY and CDR2 SMNVEV (reference sequence). The CDR3 covers 14 residues. V was shortened by 3 bases and J by 1 base, with 9 bases between the two germline ends. Written as DNA, the CDR3 is TGTGCCAGCAGTTTTCAGGGGCAGAACACTGAAGCTTTCTTT. Protein: CASSFQGQNTEAFF.

The rearrangement links TRBV9 to TRBJ2-1; 9 nucleotides match TRBD2. Germline V gene sequence: CDR1 SGDLS, CDR2 YYNGEE. The CDR3 runs 15 residues. Trimming took 3 bases from V and 6 from J; bases not matched to a gene: 7. The CDR3 protein is CASSGGGGASNEQFF. The CDR3 nucleotides read TGTGCCAGCAGCGGAGGCGGGGGGGCCAGCAATGAGCAGTTCTTC. Using reference TRBV9 and TRBJ2-1 for the parts outside the CDR3, the full variable domain is DSGVTQTPKHLITATGQRVTLRCSPRSGDLSVYWYQQSLDQGLQFLIQYYNGEERAKGNILERFSAQQFPDLHSELNLSSLELGDSALYFCASSGGGGASNEQFFGPGTRLTVL.

This clone was recorded once. This chain uses TRBV4-1 with TRBJ2-5; TRBD2 matches at 14 bases. CDR1 and CDR2 from the germline V gene are MGHRA and YSYEKL. Trimming at V came to 4 bases and at J to 5 bases, leaving 6 bases not matched to a gene. The CDR3 covers 16 residues. The chain's CDR3 is CASSPGLAGVDETQYF. DNA of the CDR3: TGCGCCAGCAGCCCGGGACTAGCGGGGGTTGATGAGACCCAGTACTTC.

The chain employs TRBV28 and TRBJ2-3, with 8 bases fitting TRBD2. This CDR3 is 15 amino acids long. In germline, CDR1 is MDHEN, CDR2 SYDVKM. The trim removed 2 bases at V and 2 bases at J, leaving 3 bases unmatched. The CDR3 bases are TGTGCCAGCAGTTTACGCGGGGGGACCACAGATACGCAGTATTTT. It is translated as CASSLRGGTTDTQYF. Based on the CDR3 plus reference TRBV28 and TRBJ2-3, the full variable domain is DVKVTQSSRYLVKRTGEKVFLECVQDMDHENMFWYRQDPGLGLRLIYFSYDVKMKEKGDIPEGYSVSREKKERFSLILESASTNQTSMYLCASSLRGGTTDTQYFGPGTRLTVL.

V gene TRBV5-1 combines with J gene TRBJ2-5; 8 bases line up with TRBD1. J lost 4 bases, V lost 4 bases, and 6 bases had no gene match. This CDR3 has 14 residues. CDR1 is SGHRS and CDR2 is YFSETQ in the germline V gene. The CDR3 spells CASSLDRAGETQYF. Here the CDR3 DNA reads TGCGCCAGCAGCCTGGACAGGGCCGGAGAGACCCAGTACTTC.

CDR3 sequence reads: CASRSDETGNTGELFF. The CDR3 region has the DNA TGTGCCAGCAGAAGCGACGAAACCGGGAACACCGGGGAGCTGTTTTTT. The chain links TRBV5-6 to TRBJ2-2, with D unresolved. From germline, CDR1 is SGHDT and CDR2 YYEEEE. Trimming removed 5 bases at V and 1 base at J, with 15 bases between. The CDR3 covers 16 residues.

V and J are TRBV4-1 and TRBJ1-5; maybe TRBD1 (5 bases). Germline V gene lookup returns CDR1 MGHRA and CDR2 YSYEKL. The CDR3 contains 17 residues. V lost 1 base to trimming and J lost 2 bases, with 15 bases between them. The CDR3 loop is CASSQVASGLGNQPQHF. The CDR3 region has the DNA TGCGCCAGCAGCCAAGTCGCATCGGGGCTTGGCAATCAGCCCCAGCATTTT.

Of note for this clone: The same CDR3 also results from other DNA sequences found in this sample. CDR3 in DNA: TGTGCCAGCAGCTTAGCAGGGAACACTGAAGCTTTCTTT. Its translation: CASSLAGNTEAFF. This chain joins TRBV7-9 and TRBJ1-1; D not certain. The length of the CDR3 is 13 residues. Trimming took 0 bases from V and 1 from J, leaving 3 bases between them. Germline lookup yields CDR1 SEHNR and CDR2 FQNEAQ (reference sequence). The whole variable domain, remainder taken from reference TRBV7-9 and TRBJ1-1, is DTGVSQNPRHKITKRGQNVTFRCDPISEHNRLYWYRQTLGQGPEFLTYFQNEAQLEKSRLLSDRFSAERPKGSFSTLEIQRTEQGDSAMYLCASSLAGNTEAFFGQGTRLTVV.

The rearrangement links TRBV5-4 to TRBJ1-5, with TRBD1 identical over 9 bases. Per germline, CDR1 SGHNT and CDR2 YYREEE (reference sequence). This CDR3 has 19 amino acids. Trimming removed 0 bases from V and 0 bases from J; junction bases left unmatched: 10. CDR3 DNA sequence: TGTGCCAGCAGCTTGGGGACAGGGGAGGTATTATATAGCAATCAGCCCCAGCATTTT. It specifies CASSLGTGEVLYSNQPQHF.

The chain is built from TRBV28 and TRBJ2-7; D might be TRBD1 (5 bases). Germline CDR1 MDHEN, CDR2 SYDVKM. The CDR3 is 14 residues long. Trimming shortened V by 5 bases and J by 0 bases, and 11 bases separated the two germline ends. The DNA for the CDR3 is TGTGCCAGCAGTGTACAGGTTTCCTCCTACGAGCAGTACTTC. Translating gives CASSVQVSSYEQYF.

This clone was counted once. The chain has TRBV27 and TRBJ1-1; 7 bases are a match to TRBD1. With 5 bases clipped from V and 10 bases from J, the junction kept 7 bases outside the gene matches. The CDR3 has 12 residues. CDR1 and CDR2 (germline): MNHEY, SMNVEV (reference sequence). The DNA for the CDR3 is TGTGCCAGCAGTCCCTCAGGGGGGGTAGCTTTCTTT. Protein product: CASSPSGGVAFF.

This clone is a singleton in its sample. The chain uses TRBV5-4 and TRBJ1-1; weak D call: TRBD1 (6 bases). The V end was cut by 2 bases, the J end by 0 bases, with 11 bases between. CDR1 and CDR2 from the germline V gene are SGHNT and YYREEE (reference sequence). This CDR3 has 15 amino acids. CDR3 sequence reads: CASSFQGHLNTEAFF. The CDR3 bases are TGTGCCAGCAGCTTCCAGGGACACTTGAACACTGAAGCTTTCTTT.